This passage covers 5 T cell receptor beta chains from one sample sequenced in a study of cytomegalovirus exposure and HLA in healthy donors. PCR involved 60 Vbeta and 13 Jbeta primers. Method: immunoSEQ multiplex PCR; TCRdb's copy keeps in-frame clones and lacks some. The sample consists of about 140,000 clones, approximately 73% of them appearing once. Sample: PBMCs. The source of these receptors is a human donor in good health.

This clone came up once. The chain recombines TRBV11-2 with TRBJ2-7, with 8 bases that match TRBD2. The germline V gene has CDR1 SGHAT and CDR2 FQNNGV. This CDR3 comprises 15 residues. With V trimmed by 1 base and J by 5 bases, 7 bases remained unmatched. The CDR3: CASSLVGGGNNEQYF. As DNA, the CDR3 is TGTGCCAGCAGCTTAGTAGGCGGGGGGAATAACGAGCAGTACTTC.

V is TRBV5-1 and J is TRBJ2-3; D possibly corresponds to TRBD1 (6 bases). Trimming removed 0 bases from V and 3 bases from J, with 11 bases in between. CDR1 SGHRS and CDR2 YFSETQ come from the germline V gene. The CDR3 spans 15 residues. The CDR3 DNA sequence: TGCGCCAGCAGCTTGGACAGGGTAGAAACAGATACGCAGTATTTT. Encoded protein: CASSLDRVETDTQYF. Full variable domain (remainder filled in from reference TRBV5-1 and TRBJ2-3): KAGVTQTPRYLIKTRGQQVTLSCSPISGHRSVSWYQQTPGQGLQFLFEYFSETQRNKGNFPGRFSGRQFSNSRSEMNVSTLELGDSALYLCASSLDRVETDTQYFGPGTRLTVL.

The V and J genes are TRBV11-3 and TRBJ2-3, with a weak D call TRBD2 (5 bases). CDR3 length: 15 residues. V gave up 1 base and J gave up 4 bases, with 12 bases separating them. Germline loops: CDR1 SGHNT, CDR2 YENEEA. CDR3 in amino acids: CASSLAEFGADTQYF. The CDR3 coding sequence is TGTGCCAGCAGCTTAGCCGAGTTCGGGGCAGATACGCAGTATTTT.

This chain links TRBV30 with TRBJ2-2, with 7 positions matching TRBD2. V gave up 2 bases and J gave up 4 bases; unmatched junction bases: 1. The CDR3 has 13 residues. Germline V gives CDR1 GTSNPN, CDR2 SVGIG (reference sequence). CDR3 amino acids: CAWSSGGTGELFF. CDR3 coding DNA: TGTGCCTGGAGTTCGGGGGGCACCGGGGAGCTGTTTTTT. Supplemented by reference TRBV30 and TRBJ2-2, the full variable domain reads SQTIHQWPATLVQPVGSPLSLECTVEGTSNPNLYWYRQAAGRGLQLLFYSVGIGQISSEVPQNLSASRPQDRQFILSSKKLLLSDSGFYLCAWSSGGTGELFFGEGSRLTVL.

V usage is TRBV5-4 and J usage is TRBJ2-1; TRBD2 might be the D (6 bases). CDR1 is SGHNT, CDR2 YYREEE, per germline (reference sequence). This CDR3 is built from 15 residues. Trimming cost V 4 bases and J 4 bases, with 15 bases left between them. CDR3 loop: CASSPGAGTYNEQFF. The CDR3 DNA reads as TGTGCCAGCAGCCCAGGAGCGGGTACTTACAATGAGCAGTTCTTC.